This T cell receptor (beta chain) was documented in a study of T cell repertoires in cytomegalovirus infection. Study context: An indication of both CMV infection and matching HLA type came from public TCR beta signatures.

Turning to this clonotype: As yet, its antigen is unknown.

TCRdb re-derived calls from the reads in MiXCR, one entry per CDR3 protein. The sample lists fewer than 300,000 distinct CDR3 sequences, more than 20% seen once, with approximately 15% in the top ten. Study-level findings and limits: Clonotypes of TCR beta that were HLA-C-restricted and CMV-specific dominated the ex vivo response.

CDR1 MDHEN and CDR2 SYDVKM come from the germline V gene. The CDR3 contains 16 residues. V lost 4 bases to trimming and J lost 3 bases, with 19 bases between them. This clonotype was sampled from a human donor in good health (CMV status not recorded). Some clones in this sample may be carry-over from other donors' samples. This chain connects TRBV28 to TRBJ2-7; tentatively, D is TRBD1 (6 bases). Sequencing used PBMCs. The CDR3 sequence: CASSSGQTVKFYEQYF. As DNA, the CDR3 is TGTGCCAGCAGTTCCGGACAGACAGTTAAATTCTACGAGCAGTACTTC.